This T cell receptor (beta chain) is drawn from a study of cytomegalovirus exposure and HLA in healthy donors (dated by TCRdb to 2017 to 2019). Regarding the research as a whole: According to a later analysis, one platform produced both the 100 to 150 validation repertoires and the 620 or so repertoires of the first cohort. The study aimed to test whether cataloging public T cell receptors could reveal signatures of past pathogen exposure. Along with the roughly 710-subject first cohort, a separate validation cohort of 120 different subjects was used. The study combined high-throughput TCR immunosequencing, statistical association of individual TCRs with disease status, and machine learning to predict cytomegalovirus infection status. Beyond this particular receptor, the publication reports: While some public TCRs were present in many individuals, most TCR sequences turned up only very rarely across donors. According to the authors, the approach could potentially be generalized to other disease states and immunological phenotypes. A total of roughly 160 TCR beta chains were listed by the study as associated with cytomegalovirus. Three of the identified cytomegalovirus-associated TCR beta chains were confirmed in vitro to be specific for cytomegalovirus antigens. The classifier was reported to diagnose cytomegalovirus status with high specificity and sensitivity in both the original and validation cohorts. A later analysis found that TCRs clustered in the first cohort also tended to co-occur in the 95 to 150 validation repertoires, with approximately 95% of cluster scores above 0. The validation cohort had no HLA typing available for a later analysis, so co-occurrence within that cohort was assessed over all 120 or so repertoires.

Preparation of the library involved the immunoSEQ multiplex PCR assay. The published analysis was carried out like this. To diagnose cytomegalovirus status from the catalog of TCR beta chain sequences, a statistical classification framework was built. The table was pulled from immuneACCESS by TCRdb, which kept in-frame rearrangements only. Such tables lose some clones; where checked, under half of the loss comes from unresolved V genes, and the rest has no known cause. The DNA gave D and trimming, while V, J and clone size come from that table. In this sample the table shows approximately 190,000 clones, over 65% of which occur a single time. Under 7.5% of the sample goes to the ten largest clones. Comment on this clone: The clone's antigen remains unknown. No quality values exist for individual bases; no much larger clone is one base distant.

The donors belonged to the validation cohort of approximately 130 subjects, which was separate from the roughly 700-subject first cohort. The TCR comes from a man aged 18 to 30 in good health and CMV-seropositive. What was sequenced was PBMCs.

The CDR3 region reads CASSLDVGATDGYTF. The nucleotide sequence is given as TGTGCCAGCAGCTTAGATGTAGGGGCGACGGATGGCTACACCTTC. In this chain, TRBV7-2 is recombined with TRBJ1-2, and the D gene may be TRBD1, 5 bases matching. Per the germline V gene, SGHTA is the CDR1 and FQGNSA is the CDR2. From the cysteine through the phenylalanine, the CDR3 covers 15 amino acids. The read is trimmed to its CDR3 DNA, 45 bases read in frame from base 1. The trim is 1 base for V and 6 bases for J, with a gap of 15 bases between the germline ends.